A single sample gave rise to the 5 T cell receptor beta chains below, sequenced in a study of T cells in Graves' hyperthyroidism and ophthalmopathy. Amplified TCR beta CDR3 regions derived from RNA transcripts. The TCR CDR3 was amplified in a first-round RT-PCR using the HTBI primer set. TCRdb recomputed calls from the multiplex PCR reads with MiXCR, one row per CDR3 protein. Of fewer than 900,000 distinct CDR3 sequences in the sample, about a sixth were seen once. Input material: blood. Every receptor here comes from a young man with Graves' hyperthyroidism.

This clonotype was counted only a few times. A much more abundant neighbour one base away suggests this may be a read error. The chain carries TRBV7-3 and TRBJ1-1; D is unresolved. CDR1 and CDR2 (germline): SGHTA, FQGTGA. The CDR3 extends over 13 amino acids. V was clipped by 2 bases and J by 0 bases, with 4 bases between them. CDR3 bases: TGTGCCAGCAGCTTACATGTGAACACTGAAGCTTTCTTT. Its translation: CASSLHVNTEAFF.

This clonotype was detected only a few times. The chain is built from TRBV20-1 and TRBJ2-3; the match to TRBD2 covers 13 bases. From germline, CDR1 is DFQATT and CDR2 SNEGSKA (reference sequence). This CDR3 is 15 amino acids long. The junction had 4 bases not matched to a gene; V was cut back by 3 bases and J by 4 bases. The CDR3 DNA is TGCAGTGCTAGCCGACTAGCGGGAGGTCCAGATACGCAGTATTTT. Translating gives CSASRLAGGPDTQYF.

The rearrangement joins TRBV20-1 to TRBJ2-7; 13 bases align to TRBD2. From germline, CDR1 is DFQATT and CDR2 SNEGSKA (reference sequence). The length of the CDR3 is 15 residues. With 5 bases clipped from V and 0 bases from J, the junction kept 4 bases outside the gene matches. As DNA, the CDR3 is TGCAGTGCTCAGACTAGCGGGAGGTACTCCTACGAGCAGTACTTC. This codes for CSAQTSGRYSYEQYF.

V gene TRBV9 combines with J gene TRBJ2-2; 10 bases match TRBD2. The V gene end was trimmed by 3 bases and the J gene end by 5 bases; junction bases not matched to a gene: 4. The CDR3 runs to 15 residues. Germline-derived CDR1 and CDR2 are SGDLS and YYNGEE. The CDR3 loop reads CASSASGSITGELFF. The CDR3, as DNA: TGTGCCAGCAGCGCTAGCGGGAGTATTACCGGGGAGCTGTTTTTT. Drawing the rest from reference TRBV9 and TRBJ2-2, the complete variable domain is DSGVTQTPKHLITATGQRVTLRCSPRSGDLSVYWYQQSLDQGLQFLIQYYNGEERAKGNILERFSAQQFPDLHSELNLSSLELGDSALYFCASSASGSITGELFFGEGSRLTVL.

This clonotype appeared many times. The V and J genes are TRBV6-1 and TRBJ2-3; 10 nucleotides agree with TRBD2. The CDR3 has 17 amino acids. Losses at the gene ends were 5 bases for V and 2 bases for J; bases not matched to a gene: 10. CDR1 is MNHNS, CDR2 SASEGT, per germline. The CDR3 loop reads CASSFNGLAANTDTQYF. As DNA, the CDR3 is TGTGCCAGCAGTTTCAACGGACTAGCGGCAAACACAGATACGCAGTATTTT.